This T cell receptor beta chain was recovered during a study of cytomegalovirus exposure and HLA in healthy donors. Findings and limits, study-wide: The productive fraction for most TCR beta V segments was about 87% or about 30% in an earlier analysis. TCR association rates varied by HLA locus in a later analysis, with DRB1 highest and HLA-C lowest. TCR beta V- and J-gene trimming, according to a later analysis, was linked to a missense DCLRE1C variant.

On this clone itself: Antigen unknown.

Germline CDR1 MNHNY, CDR2 SVGAGI (reference sequence). V was pared by 8 bases and J by 0 bases, with 16 bases between. The CDR3 covers 15 residues. Primers for the PCR totalled 60 Vbeta and 13 Jbeta. Sequencing was performed with immunoSEQ multiplex PCR; in TCRdb, only in-frame clones are kept and a portion is missing. The data contain 98,000 or so clones, about 74% of them singletons. The TCR comes from a man aged 60 to 75 in good health and CMV-seropositive. This chain links TRBV6-6 with TRBJ1-1; D call uncertain. The sample taken for sequencing was PBMCs. CDR3 DNA: TGTGCCAGCTTGGCATGGAGCCAGATGAACACTGAAGCTTTCTTT. As protein: CASLAWSQMNTEAFF.